This entry describes one T cell receptor beta chain. This clonotype has ten or more counts. What antigen it recognizes has not been identified. No base quality values were provided; no much bigger clone lies one nucleotide off. These data come from a study of regulatory T cells in long-lasting Graves disease (dated by TCRdb to 2020 to 2023). At the level of the whole study: Newly diagnosed Graves' disease patients had taken antithyroid drugs for less than 3 months. The study was conducted in China and was registered as a clinical trial. Persistent Graves' disease patients were compared with newly diagnosed Graves' disease patients by peripheral blood TCR sequencing and RNA sequencing. A total of about 33 samples were covered by TCR sequencing, comprising around 13 persistent and around 20 newly diagnosed Graves' disease patients.

From cysteine to phenylalanine, the CDR3 is 15 amino acids long. Kept here is only the CDR3 DNA, which spans 45 bases and is read in frame from base 1. In the germline V gene, CDR1 corresponds to KGHSH and CDR2 to LQKENI. Germline trimming amounts to 4 bases on V and 3 bases on J, with 8 as the count of junction bases outside the gene matches. The library was obtained by multiplex PCR. Instrument on record: Illumina HiSeq 4000. TCR beta libraries were built with iRepertoire HTBI primers and Arm-PCR amplification of CDR3 regions. Gel purification was performed on PCR products prior to sequencing. Processing in the source paper ran as follows. Gene usage analysis of CDR3 amino acid clonotypes used the approximately 62 TRBV and approximately 13 TRBJ segments found across samples. COPE and FqMerger were used to merge the filtered high-quality paired reads into contigs. BLAST was used to align contigs to IMGT TRBV, TRBD and TRBJ reference genes, and CDR3 was defined according to IMGT. Any clonotype with a frequency above 0.1% was counted as a highly expanded clone. Repertoire diversity was measured by Shannon entropy, and V-J evenness by the Gini coefficient. Clonotypes shared by more than one individual were considered public. The raw public data were reprocessed by TCRdb itself: fastp quality trimming at Q25, MiXCR clonotype calling, in-frame beta chains only. Under each unique CDR3 protein, matching rows form one entry showing the most common genes and DNA. The V and J calls shown here were made by TCRdb, not taken from the authors' results. The sample contains hundreds of thousands of distinct CDR3 sequences, around 15% of them found a single time. Jointly, the top ten make up just under 25% of the sample.

This sample's time point label indicates: newly diagnosed GD, antithyroid drugs for less than 3 months. RNA was extracted from PBMCs in TRIzol for both TCR sequencing and RNA sequencing. The diagnosis of Graves' disease was made according to American Thyroid Association guidelines. Recruitment of patients was carried out at an endocrinology department in Xi'an, China. From each patient, roughly 9 milliliters of peripheral blood was collected into an EDTA anticoagulant tube. Ficoll Paque Plus density gradient separation was used to isolate PBMCs, and no further T cell sorting was performed. An Agilent 2100 Bioanalyzer and agarose gel were used to assess RNA quality, and a NanoDrop 2000 was used to measure RNA concentration. General conclusions and limits of the study: The study examined only peripheral blood because the primary lesion, thyroid tissue, could not be accessed. A larger number of public clonotypes was shared among persistent patients (fewer than 3,000) than among newly diagnosed patients (around 970). TRBV28, TRBJ1-2 and TRBJ2-5 were preferentially used in persistent disease, while TRBV20-1 and TRBJ2-1 were favored in newly diagnosed disease. The authors noted that the small sample size was a limitation that may lower accuracy. Only the TCR beta chain was sequenced and analyzed. Compared with newly diagnosed patients, persistent Graves' disease patients had lower TCR Shannon entropy and fewer highly expanded clones, which suggests clonal expansion.

Separately, the same data were catalogued under a study of T cells in Graves' hyperthyroidism and ophthalmopathy. As described in the second report: Graves' hyperthyroidism was defined as stable when no progression to ophthalmopathy occurred over 18 months of follow-up. Hyperthyroidism patients were newly diagnosed, had a disease duration of under 2 months, and were aged 18 to 65 years. Exclusion was applied to patients with uncontrolled infections, other autoimmune diseases, pregnancy or lactation. Diagnoses were established on the basis of clinical symptoms, serum thyroxine and TRAb, thyroid ultrasound, and orbital computed tomography. For the first round of RT-PCR on the TCR CDR3, the HTBI primer set was used together with the Qiagen OneStep RT-PCR kit. Most expanded thyroid clonotypes (frequency above 0.001) were also found in blood, which suggests that blood repertoires may mirror thyroid immune responses. A model built on a 13 V-J signature distinguished ophthalmopathy from stable hyperthyroidism, reaching 87.88% sensitivity and around 81% specificity in cross-validation and 80%/75% in testing. In validation, progression to ophthalmopathy was predicted by the model with approximately 67% sensitivity and 72.22% specificity, a median of approximately 6.5 months before onset. To identify distinguishing TCR V-J signatures, a discovery cohort of 95 to 100 patients was used, comprising 43 with Graves' ophthalmopathy and some 57 with stable Graves' hyperthyroidism. Prospective prediction of ophthalmopathy was tested in an independent validation cohort of about 19 hyperthyroidism patients and 17 patients who later progressed to ophthalmopathy. For training and testing, the 100 or so patients in the discovery cohort were randomly divided in a 7:3 ratio. Thyroid tissue and blood T-cell repertoires from about six Graves' hyperthyroidism patients were also compared in the study. After sampling, hyperthyroidism patients received methimazole starting at 30 mg daily, and ophthalmopathy patients received high-dose intravenous methylprednisolone. Libraries were constructed in a second round of multiplex PCR, after which size selection and purification were performed. The libraries were sequenced on an Illumina HiSeq2000 using paired-end 100 bp reads. Raw data were processed with SOAPnuke, discarding reads with adapters, uncalled bases, mean Phred below 15, or no exact constant-primer or identifier match. COPE v1.2.5 was used to merge the high-quality paired reads, and each unique nucleotide sequence was defined as a clonotype. MiTCR v1.1 was used to align clonotypes to the IMGT TRBV, TRBD and TRBJ reference segments. Only V-J combinations with frequency above 0.0001, covering 99.2% of repertoires, were analysed. A TCS score was defined as the ratio between F50 (clonal expansion) and ExV (chaos), using BLOSUM62-based TCRdist between CDR3 peptides within each V-J. Welch's t-statistics and random forest reduced around 550 V-J features to 13, which were used in a naive Bayes classifier (R e1071). No statistical method was used to fix the sample size in advance, and group allocation was not hidden from the investigators. The paper describes TCR Vbeta CDR3 sequencing of 120 to 150 peripheral blood samples, made up of roughly 45 ophthalmopathy patients, 70 to 75 hyperthyroidism patients and around 17 progressor patients.

This TCR was sampled from a woman aged 35-60 years with Graves disease. Donor details come from another sample of the same person, matched by shared clones. Sequenced material: peripheral blood mononuclear cells (PBMCs), taken at new diagnosis, from a patient treated with antithyroid drugs. This chain joins TRBV18 to TRBJ2-7, with TRBD1 matching 8 junction bases. CDR3 sequence: CASSQLTGQVYEQYF. The nucleotide sequence is TGTGCCAGCTCACAACTAACGGGACAGGTCTACGAGCAGTACTTC.